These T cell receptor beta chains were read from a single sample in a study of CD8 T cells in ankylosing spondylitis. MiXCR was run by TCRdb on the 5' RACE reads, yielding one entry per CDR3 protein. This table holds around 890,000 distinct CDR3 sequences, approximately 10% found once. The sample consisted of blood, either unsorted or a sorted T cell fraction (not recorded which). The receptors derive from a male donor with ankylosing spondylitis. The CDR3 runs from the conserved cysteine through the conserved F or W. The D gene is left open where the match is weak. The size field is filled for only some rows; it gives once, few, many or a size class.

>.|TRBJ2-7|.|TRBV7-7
TGTGCTAGCAGCCCGTCTGTAGCCTTCTCCTACGAGCAGTACTTC
CASSPSVAFSYEQYF
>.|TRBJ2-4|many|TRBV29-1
TGCAGCGTTCTAGATGGCCGCCGGTACATTCAGTACTTC
CSVLDGRRYIQYF
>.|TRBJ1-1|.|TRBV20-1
TGCAGTGCTAGAATAGGGGCGAACACTGAAGCTTTCTTT
CSARIGANTEAFF
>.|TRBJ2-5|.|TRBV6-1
TGTGCCAGCCGTGGCGGGACGTGGGTCCAAGAGACCCAGTACTTC
CASRGGTWVQETQYF
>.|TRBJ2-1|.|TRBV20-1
TGCAGTGCCCGAAGGGCTAGCGACTATGAGCAGTTCTTC
CSARRASDYEQFF
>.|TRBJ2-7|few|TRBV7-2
TGTGCCAGCAGCTTAGAGGGCAGGGGATACGAGCAGTACTTC
CASSLEGRGYEQYF
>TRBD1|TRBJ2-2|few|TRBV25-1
TGTGCCAGCAGTGAACCCCGGACAGGGTGGACCGGGGAGCTGTTTTTT
CASSEPRTGWTGELFF
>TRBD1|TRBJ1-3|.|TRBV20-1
TGCAGTGCGCCCTCCGGGACAGCTGGAAACACCATATATTTT
CSAPSGTAGNTIYF
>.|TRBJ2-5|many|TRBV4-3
TGCGCCAGCAGCCAAGGTCTTCGGGGGCAAGAGACCCAGTACTTC
CASSQGLRGQETQYF
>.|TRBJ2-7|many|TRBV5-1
TGCGCCAGCAGCTTTGAGGGTAGCTCCTACGAGCAGTACTTC
CASSFEGSSYEQYF
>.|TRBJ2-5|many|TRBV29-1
TGCAGCGCCCAGGGGGGGGACGAGACCCAGTACTTC
CSAQGGDETQYF
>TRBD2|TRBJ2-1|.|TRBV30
TGTGCCCTAGCCAGGGGGACTAGCGGGAGATATGAGCAGTTCTTC
CALARGTSGRYEQFF
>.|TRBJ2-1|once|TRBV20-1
TGCTGTGCTAGTGGGGGAAGGCTCCATGTGATCAATGAGCAGTTCTTC
CCASGGRLHVINEQFF
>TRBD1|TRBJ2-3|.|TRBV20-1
TGCAGTGCTAGAACTACAGGACAGGGTAGGACAGATACGCAGTATTTT
CSARTTGQGRTDTQYF
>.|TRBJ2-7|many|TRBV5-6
TGTGCCAGCAGCTTATGGGGCGCCTACGAGCAGTACTTC
CASSLWGAYEQYF
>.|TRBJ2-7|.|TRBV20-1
TGCAGTGTGTCCCAGGGGCCCCACGAGCAGTACTTC
CSVSQGPHEQYF
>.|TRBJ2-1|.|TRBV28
TGTGCCAGCAGTCCCGTAGACAGTTCCTACAATGAGCAGTTCTTC
CASSPVDSSYNEQFF
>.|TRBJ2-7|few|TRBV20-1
TGCAGTGGGGGTACGGCTAGTTACGTTGAGCAGTACTTC
CSGGTASYVEQYF
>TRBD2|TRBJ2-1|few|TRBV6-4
TGTGCCAGCAGTGCGCTGACTAGCGGGAGGGGTGATTACAATGAGCAGTTCTTC
CASSALTSGRGDYNEQFF
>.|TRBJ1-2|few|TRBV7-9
TGTGCCAGCAGCTTAGACCGGTTTAACTATGGCTACACCTTC
CASSLDRFNYGYTF
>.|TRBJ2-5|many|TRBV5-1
TGCGCCAGCAGCTCGGGATTTGGGGAGACCCAGTACTTC
CASSSGFGETQYF
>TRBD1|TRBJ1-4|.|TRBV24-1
TGTGCCACCAGTGATTCACAGGGGAAGAGAGAAAAACTGTTTTTT
CATSDSQGKREKLFF
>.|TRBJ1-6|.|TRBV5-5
TGTGCCAGCAGCCCTAAACCAGGGGTGAATTCACCCCTCCACTTT
CASSPKPGVNSPLHF
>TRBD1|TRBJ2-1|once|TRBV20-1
TGCAGTGCTAGGCAGGGGGCCTTATCCTACAATGAGCAGTTCTTC
CSARQGALSYNEQFF
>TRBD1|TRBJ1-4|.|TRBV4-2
TGTGCCAGCAGCCCGACAGGGGGCGAAGAAAAACTGTTTTTT
CASSPTGGEEKLFF
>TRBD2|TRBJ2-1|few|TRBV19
TGTGCCAGTAATCTAGCGGGGGCAGAGAATGAGCAGTTCTTC
CASNLAGAENEQFF
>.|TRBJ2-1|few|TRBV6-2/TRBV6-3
TGTGCCAGCAGTTACCGGGTAGAAAAGAATGAGCAGTTCTTC
CASSYRVEKNEQFF
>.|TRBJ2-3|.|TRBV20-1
TGCAGTGCTAGACGGACTTTGGATACGCAGTATTTT
CSARRTLDTQYF
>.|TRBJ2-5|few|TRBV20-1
TGCAGTGCTAGAGCGGAGCTCGGGACCCAGTACTTC
CSARAELGTQYF
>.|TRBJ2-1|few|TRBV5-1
TGCGCCAGCAGCTGGACGCCGGGTAATAAGTACAATGAGCAGTTCTTC
CASSWTPGNKYNEQFF
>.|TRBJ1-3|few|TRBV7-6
TGTGCCAGCAGCTTAGTTAGCCGGGGAAGTCTAACTGGAAACACCATATATTTT
CASSLVSRGSLTGNTIYF
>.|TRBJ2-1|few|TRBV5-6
TGTGCCAGCAGCCCTTTTGTTGGGAGCCAACAGTTCTTC
CASSPFVGSQQFF
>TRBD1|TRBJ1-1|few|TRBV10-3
TGTGCCATCAGTGAGGACAGGGGGTACACTGAAGCTTTCTTT
CAISEDRGYTEAFF
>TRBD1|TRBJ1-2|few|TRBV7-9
TGTGCCAGCAGCTTGGGGACAGCCCCTCACTATGGCTACACCTTC
CASSLGTAPHYGYTF